These 4 T cell receptor beta chains were sequenced from one sample in a study of blood T cell repertoires in COVID-19. Here immunoSEQ multiplex PCR was the method, and the copy in TCRdb shows in-frame clones only, minus some. This table holds roughly 200,000 clones, approximately 84% found once. Sequenced sample: peripheral blood. The receptors originated from a woman aged 70-85 years with active or convalescent COVID-19.

CDR3 region: CASSPEVNTGELFF. Written as DNA, the CDR3 is TGTGCCAGCTCACCGGAGGTGAACACCGGGGAGCTGTTTTTT. The chain recombines TRBV18 with TRBJ2-2, with D possibly matching TRBD2 (5 bases). V lost 3 bases and J lost 1, with 6 bases in between. The CDR3 has 14 residues. From germline, CDR1 is KGHSH and CDR2 LQKENI.

The chain joins TRBV28 to TRBJ1-2; perhaps TRBD1 as D (6 bases). CDR3 length: 12 residues. V gave up 7 bases and J gave up 4 bases, with 10 bases separating them. Germline CDR1 and CDR2: MDHEN and SYDVKM. CDR3 residues: CASNQGTYGYTF. CDR3 bases: TGTGCCAGCAATCAGGGGACCTATGGCTACACCTTC.

V and J are TRBV28 and TRBJ2-1, with TRBD2 matching 14 bases. Germline CDR1 reads MDHEN; CDR2 reads SYDVKM. The junction had 4 bases not matched to a gene; V was cut back by 2 bases and J by 7 bases. The CDR3 is 16 amino acids. CDR3 protein: CASSLQGLAGVNEQFF. CDR3 bases: TGTGCCAGCAGTTTACAGGGACTAGCGGGAGTAAATGAGCAGTTCTTC.

The chain has TRBV3-1 (or the pseudogene TRBV3-2) and TRBJ1-2; no firm D call. Trimming removed 2 bases at V and 1 base at J, with 11 bases between. The germline V gene encodes CDR1 LGHDT and CDR2 YNNKEL (reference sequence). The CDR3 consists of 15 residues. The CDR3 sequence: CASSQTAVGNYGYTF. As DNA, the CDR3 is TGTGCCAGCAGCCAAACAGCGGTGGGTAACTATGGCTACACCTTC.